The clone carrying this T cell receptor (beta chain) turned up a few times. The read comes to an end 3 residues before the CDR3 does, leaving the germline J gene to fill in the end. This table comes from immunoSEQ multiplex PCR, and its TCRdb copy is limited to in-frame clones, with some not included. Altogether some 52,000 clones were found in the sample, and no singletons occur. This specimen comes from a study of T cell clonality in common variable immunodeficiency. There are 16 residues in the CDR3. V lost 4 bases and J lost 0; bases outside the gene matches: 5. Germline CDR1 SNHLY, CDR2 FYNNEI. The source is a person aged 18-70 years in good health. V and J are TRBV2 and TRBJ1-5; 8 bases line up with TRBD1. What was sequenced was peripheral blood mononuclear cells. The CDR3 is CASSGQGARSNQPQHF. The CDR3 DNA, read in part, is TGTGCCAGCAGTGGGCAGGGGGCGCGTAGCAATCAGCCC. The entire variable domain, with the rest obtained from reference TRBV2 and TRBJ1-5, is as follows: EPEVTQTPSHQVTQMGQEVILRCVPISNHLYFYWYRQILGQKVEFLVSFYNNEISEKSEIFDDQFSVERPDGSNFTLKIRSTKLEDSAMYFCASSGQGARSNQPQHFGDGTRLSIL.